This T cell receptor beta chain was sequenced during a study of HIV-infected patients and healthy controls. cDNA was made from about 480 ng RNA using alpha and beta constant primers. Each of the alpha and beta chains got its own library through chain-specific third strand synthesis with indices. A 5' RACE adapter with a random hexamer and the SP2 primer site was joined to cDNA. TCRdb processed the 5' RACE reads anew with MiXCR; each CDR3 protein has one entry. Among almost 25,000 distinct CDR3 sequences listed, 8.5% to 9% were seen once. No cell fractionation was done, so the repertoire covers all unsorted peripheral blood T cells. An approximately 2.5 ml peripheral blood sample was taken for RNA. In its sample, this clonotype was seen many times. The antigen remains unidentified. The study, taken as a whole, reports: CMV-associated CDR3s mostly grew nonsignificantly during therapy, while HIV-associated CDR3s declined significantly. HIV+ repertoires were severely depleted of MAIT alpha-chain CDR3s, unlike healthy controls.

The CDR3 is 11 residues long. Germline lookup yields CDR1 SEHNR and CDR2 FQNEAQ (reference sequence). Trimming took 4 bases from V and 8 from J, leaving 5 bases between them. V is TRBV7-9 and J is TRBJ1-4; D is unclear. The clonotype was recovered from an adult in good health. The specimen was blood. The CDR3 region is CASSSLEKLFF. As DNA, the CDR3 is TGTGCCAGCAGCTCCCTAGAAAAACTGTTTTTT.